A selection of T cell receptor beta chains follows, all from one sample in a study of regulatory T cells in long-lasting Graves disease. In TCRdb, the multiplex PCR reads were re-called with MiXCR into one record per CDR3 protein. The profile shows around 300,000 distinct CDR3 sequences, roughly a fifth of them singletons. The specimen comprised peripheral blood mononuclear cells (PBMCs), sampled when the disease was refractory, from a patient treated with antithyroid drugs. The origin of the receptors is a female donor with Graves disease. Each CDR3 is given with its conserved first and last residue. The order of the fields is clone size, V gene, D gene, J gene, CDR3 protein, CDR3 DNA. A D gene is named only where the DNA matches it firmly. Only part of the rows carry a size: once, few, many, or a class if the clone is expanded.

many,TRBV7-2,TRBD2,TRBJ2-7,CASSVVGTSAYEQYF,TGTGCCAGCAGCGTCGTCGGGACTAGCGCCTACGAGCAGTACTTC
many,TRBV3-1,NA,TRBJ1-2,CASSQQNGYTF,TGTGCCAGCAGCCAACAGAATGGCTACACCTTC
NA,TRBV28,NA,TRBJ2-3,CASTGTDTQYF,TGTGCCAGCACCGGCACAGATACGCAGTATTTT
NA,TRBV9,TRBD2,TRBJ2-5,CASSLEAGGLQETQYF,TGCGCCAGCAGCTTGGAAGCGGGAGGTCTGCAAGAGACCCAGTACTTC
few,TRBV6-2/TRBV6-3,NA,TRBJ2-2,CASSYSVAEANTGELFF,TGTGCCAGCAGTTACTCGGTAGCGGAGGCGAACACCGGGGAGCTGTTTTTT
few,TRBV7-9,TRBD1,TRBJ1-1,CASSPDRGYTEAFF,TGTGCCAGCAGCCCCGACAGGGGGTACACTGAAGCTTTCTTT
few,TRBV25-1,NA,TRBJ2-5,CASSDSLSGETQYF,TGTGCCAGCAGTGACTCGCTGTCGGGAGAGACCCAGTACTTC
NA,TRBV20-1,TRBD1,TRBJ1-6,CSAFESGTGGYNSPLHF,TGCAGTGCTTTCGAATCCGGGACAGGGGGTTATAATTCACCCCTCCACTTT
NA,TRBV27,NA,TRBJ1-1,CASSVGGTRSLNTEAFF,TGTGCCAGCAGTGTAGGCGGGACTCGTAGCTTGAACACTGAAGCTTTCTTT
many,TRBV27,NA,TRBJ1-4,CASSSVGRATNEKLFF,TGTGCCAGCAGCTCCGTAGGCCGTGCAACTAATGAAAAACTGTTTTTT
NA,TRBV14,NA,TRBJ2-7,CASSQVSPYEQYF,TGTGCCAGCAGCCAAGTGAGCCCCTACGAGCAGTACTTC
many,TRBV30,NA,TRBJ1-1,CAWSVRGQTEAFF,TGTGCCTGGAGTGTCCGGGGTCAGACTGAAGCTTTCTTT
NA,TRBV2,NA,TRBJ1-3,CASKAGALGNTIYF,TGTGCCAGCAAGGCAGGGGCTTTGGGAAACACCATATATTTT
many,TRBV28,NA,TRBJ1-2,CASRGRGGYGYTF,TGTGCCAGCAGGGGCAGGGGTGGCTATGGCTACACCTTC
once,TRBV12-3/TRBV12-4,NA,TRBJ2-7,CASSRYRYGHEQCF,TGTGCCAGCAGCCGCTACAGGTACGGCCACGAGCAGTGCTTC
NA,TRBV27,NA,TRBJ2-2,CASSDRDSQNTGELFF,TGTGCCAGCAGCGATAGGGATTCCCAGAACACCGGGGAGCTGTTTTTT
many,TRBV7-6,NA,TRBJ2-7,CASSLALRRHYEQYF,TGTGCCAGCAGCTTAGCGTTACGGAGACACTACGAGCAGTACTTC